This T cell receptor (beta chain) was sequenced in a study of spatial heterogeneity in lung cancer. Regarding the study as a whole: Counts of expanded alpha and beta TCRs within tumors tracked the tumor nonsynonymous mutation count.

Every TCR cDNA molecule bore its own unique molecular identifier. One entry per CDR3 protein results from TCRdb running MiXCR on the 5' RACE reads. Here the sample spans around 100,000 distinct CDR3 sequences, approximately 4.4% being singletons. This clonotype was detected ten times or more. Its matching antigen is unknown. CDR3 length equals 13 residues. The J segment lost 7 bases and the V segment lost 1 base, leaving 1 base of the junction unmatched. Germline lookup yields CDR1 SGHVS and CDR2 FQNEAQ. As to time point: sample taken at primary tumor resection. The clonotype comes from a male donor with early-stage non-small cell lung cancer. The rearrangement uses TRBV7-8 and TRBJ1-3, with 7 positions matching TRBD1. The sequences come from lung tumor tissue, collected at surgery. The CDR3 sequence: CASSLGRGNTIYF. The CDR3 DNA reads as TGTGCCAGCAGCTTAGGCAGGGGGAACACCATATATTTT.